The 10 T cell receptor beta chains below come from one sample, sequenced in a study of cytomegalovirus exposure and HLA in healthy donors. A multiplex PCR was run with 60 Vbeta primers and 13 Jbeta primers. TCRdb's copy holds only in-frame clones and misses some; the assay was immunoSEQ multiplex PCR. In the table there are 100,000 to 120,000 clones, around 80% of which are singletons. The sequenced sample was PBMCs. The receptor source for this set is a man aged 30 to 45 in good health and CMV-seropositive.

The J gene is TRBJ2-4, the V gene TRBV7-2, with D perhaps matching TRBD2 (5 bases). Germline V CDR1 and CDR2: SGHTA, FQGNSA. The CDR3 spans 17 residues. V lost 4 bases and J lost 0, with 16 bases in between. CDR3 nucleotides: TGTGCCAGCAGCTCCCTATCATGGGAGCGAGCCAAAAACATTCAGTACTTC. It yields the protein CASSSLSWERAKNIQYF.

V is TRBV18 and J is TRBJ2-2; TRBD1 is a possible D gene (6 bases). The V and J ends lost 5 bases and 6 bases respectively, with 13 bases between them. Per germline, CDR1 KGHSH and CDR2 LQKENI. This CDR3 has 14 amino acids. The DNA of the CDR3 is TGTGCCAGCTCAACAGGGTTTGACGCCGGGGAGCTGTTTTTT. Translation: CASSTGFDAGELFF.

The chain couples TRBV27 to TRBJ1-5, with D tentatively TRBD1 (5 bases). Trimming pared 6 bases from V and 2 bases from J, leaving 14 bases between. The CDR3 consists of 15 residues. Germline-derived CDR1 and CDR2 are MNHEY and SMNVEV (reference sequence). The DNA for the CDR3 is TGTGCCAGCAGGCCGAGCAGGGAAGGCAATCAGCCCCAGCATTTT. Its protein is CASRPSREGNQPQHF.

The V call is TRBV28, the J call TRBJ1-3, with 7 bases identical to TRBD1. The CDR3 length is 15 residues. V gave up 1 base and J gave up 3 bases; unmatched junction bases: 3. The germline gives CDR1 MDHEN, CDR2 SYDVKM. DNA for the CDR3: TGTGCCAGCAGTTTATCAGGGGGGAGTGGAAACACCATATATTTT. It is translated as CASSLSGGSGNTIYF.

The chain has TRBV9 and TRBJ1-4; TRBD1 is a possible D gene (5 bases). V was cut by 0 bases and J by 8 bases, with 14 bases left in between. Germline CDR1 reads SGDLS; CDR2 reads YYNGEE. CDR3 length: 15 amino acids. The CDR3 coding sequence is TGTGCCAGCAGCGTAGAGGCAGGGTGGGGAGAAAAACTGTTTTTT. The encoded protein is CASSVEAGWGEKLFF.

CDR3 sequence reads: CASSQDLGRMTYNSPLHF. Written as DNA, the CDR3 is TGCGCCAGCAGCCAAGATCTGGGGCGTATGACCTATAATTCACCCCTCCACTTT. J is TRBJ1-6 and V is TRBV4-3; tentative D call: TRBD1 (5 bases). V was shortened by 0 bases and J by 2 bases, with 14 bases between the two germline ends. CDR3 length equals 18 residues. CDR1 is LGHNA and CDR2 is YSLEER in the germline V gene.

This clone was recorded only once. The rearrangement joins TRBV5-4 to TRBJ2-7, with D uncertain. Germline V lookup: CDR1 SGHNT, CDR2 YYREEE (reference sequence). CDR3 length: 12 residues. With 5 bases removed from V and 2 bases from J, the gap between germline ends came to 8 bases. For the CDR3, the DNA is TGTGCCAGCAGTGGCGGAACCTACGAGCAGTACTTC. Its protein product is CASSGGTYEQYF.

The CDR3 nucleotides are TGTGCCAGCAGCTTAAGCACCCTGGGGGGGCGGGGGGAGACCCAGTACTTC. This encodes CASSLSTLGGRGETQYF. The chain has TRBV11-2 and TRBJ2-5; D possibly corresponds to TRBD2 (7 bases). The CDR3 spans 17 residues. V lost 2 bases, J lost 5 bases, and 21 bases lay in between. CDR1 and CDR2 (germline): SGHAT, FQNNGV.

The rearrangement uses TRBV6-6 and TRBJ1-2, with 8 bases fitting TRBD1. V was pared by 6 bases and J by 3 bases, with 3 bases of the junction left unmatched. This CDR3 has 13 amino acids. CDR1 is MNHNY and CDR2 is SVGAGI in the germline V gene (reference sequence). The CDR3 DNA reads TGTGCCAGCAGCGAACAGGGGGACTATGGCTACACCTTC. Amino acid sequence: CASSEQGDYGYTF.

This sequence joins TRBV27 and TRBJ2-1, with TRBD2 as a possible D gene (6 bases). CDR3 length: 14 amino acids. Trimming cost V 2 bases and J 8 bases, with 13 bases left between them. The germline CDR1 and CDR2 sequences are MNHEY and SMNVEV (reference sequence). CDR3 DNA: TGTGCCAGCAGTTTAATCCCCTGGGGGGATGAGCAGTTCTTC. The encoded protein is CASSLIPWGDEQFF.